The rows below give T cell receptor beta chains drawn from one sample of a study of cytomegalovirus exposure and HLA in healthy donors. Clones were read by immunoSEQ multiplex PCR, and TCRdb kept only the in-frame ones, dropping some. The sample shows some 150,000 clones, approximately 78% of them seen only once. Specimen: PBMCs. The receptors were gathered from a young man in good health and CMV-seropositive. CDR3s include the opening cysteine and the closing phenylalanine or tryptophan. A D gene is named only where the DNA matches it firmly. The listing skips clone size in some rows; elsewhere it reads once, few, many or a size class.

cdr3_aa cdr3_nt clone_size d_call j_call v_call
CASSLEVDGTGVVGELFF TGTGCCAGCAGCTTGGAAGTCGACGGGACAGGGGTTGTCGGGGAGCTGTTTTTT . TRBD1 TRBJ2-2 TRBV5-6
CATSRDQQGALGGYTF TGTGCCACCAGCAGAGATCAACAGGGGGCTTTAGGTGGCTACACCTTC once TRBD1 TRBJ1-2 TRBV15
CASSLAGIGEQFF TGTGCCAGCAGCTTGGCAGGGATAGGGGAGCAGTTCTTC . . TRBJ2-1 TRBV5-4
CASSGTGGYEQYF TGTGCCAGCAGTGGGACAGGGGGGTACGAGCAGTACTTC few TRBD1 TRBJ2-7 TRBV2
CAISEGGGRNTEAFF TGTGCCATCAGTGAGGGGGGAGGCCGTAACACTGAAGCTTTCTTT . . TRBJ1-1 TRBV10-3
CAWSVSGGYTF TGTGCCTGGAGTGTATCGGGGGGCTACACCTTC . . TRBJ1-2 TRBV30
CASRGQGRNNQPQHF TGTGCCAGCAGAGGACAGGGAAGGAACAATCAGCCCCAGCATTTT . TRBD1 TRBJ1-5 TRBV6-5
CASSPAYEQYF TGTGCCAGCTCACCCGCCTACGAGCAGTACTTC few . TRBJ2-7 TRBV18
CASSLSTNQPQHF TGTGCCAGCAGCTTATCTACCAATCAGCCCCAGCATTTT . . TRBJ1-5 TRBV7-9
CASSDRRDQPQHF TGCGCCAGCAGTGACAGACGGGATCAGCCCCAGCATTTT once . TRBJ1-5 TRBV10-2
CSVVSPSGLYDGYTF TGCAGCGTTGTTTCCCCGAGCGGTTTGTACGATGGCTACACCTTC . . TRBJ1-2 TRBV29-1
CASSPSAGAGGLYEQYF TGTGCCAGCTCACCTTCTGCCGGTGCAGGGGGCCTCTACGAGCAGTACTTC . TRBD1 TRBJ2-7 TRBV18
CASSLVPANTYGYTF TGCGCCAGCAGCTTGGTGCCCGCCAACACCTATGGCTACACCTTC . . TRBJ1-2 TRBV5-1
CASSFSNQPQHF TGTGCCAGCAGTTTCTCCAATCAGCCCCAGCATTTT . . TRBJ1-5 TRBV28
CASSPSVPQGVYTEAFF TGCGCCAGCAGCCCGTCGGTCCCACAGGGGGTTTACACTGAAGCTTTCTTT few TRBD1 TRBJ1-1 TRBV5-1
CASKTRTGDFKLFF TGTGCCAGCAAGACCCGGACAGGGGATTTTAAACTGTTTTTT . TRBD1 TRBJ1-4 TRBV27
CASSDLAGAYNEQFF TGTGCCAGCAGTGACCTAGCGGGGGCCTACAATGAGCAGTTCTTC few TRBD2 TRBJ2-1 TRBV6-4
CASSPYSGGNTGELFF TGCGCCAGCAGCCCCTATAGCGGGGGGAACACCGGGGAGCTGTTTTTT . TRBD2 TRBJ2-2 TRBV4-1
CAGPSGTSANEQFF TGTGCCGGCCCTTCCGGGACTAGCGCCAATGAGCAGTTCTTC . TRBD2 TRBJ2-1 TRBV28
CASSATGGAGETQYF TGTGCCAGCAGCGCCACAGGGGGTGCGGGCGAGACCCAGTACTTC once TRBD1 TRBJ2-5 TRBV9
CASSFALAGPYEQYF TGTGCCAGCAGTTTCGCGCTAGCGGGACCCTACGAGCAGTACTTC . TRBD2 TRBJ2-7 TRBV27
CASSLQGAGTQYF TGTGCCAGCAGTTTACAGGGGGCAGGGACCCAGTACTTC . TRBD1 TRBJ2-5 TRBV28
CASTRDSGGLGANVLTF TGTGCCAGCACCCGGGACTCGGGAGGGTTAGGGGCCAACGTCCTGACTTTC . TRBD2 TRBJ2-6 TRBV9
CASSPTQGLGYGYTF TGTGCCAGTAGCCCGACGCAGGGGTTAGGCTATGGCTACACCTTC . . TRBJ1-2 TRBV19
CASSLVAREQFF TGTGCCAGCAGTTTGGTCGCCCGGGAGCAGTTCTTC . . TRBJ2-1 TRBV28
CASSPGGGTEAFF TGTGCCAGTAGCCCCGGCGGGGGGACTGAAGCTTTCTTT . . TRBJ1-1 TRBV19
CASSYGNTGELFF TGTGCCAGCAGCTACGGGAACACCGGGGAGCTGTTTTTT . . TRBJ2-2 TRBV4-2
CASSGGQSNEKLFF TGTGCCAGCAGCGGGGGACAGTCTAATGAAAAACTGTTTTTT few TRBD1 TRBJ1-4 TRBV9
CAWAPQGGKQYF TGTGCCTGGGCGCCTCAGGGAGGCAAGCAGTACTTC . . TRBJ2-7 TRBV30
CSVAGGLVAFF TGCAGCGTTGCGGGGGGCCTGGTGGCTTTCTTT once . TRBJ1-1 TRBV29-1
CASSYTSTGGGYGYTF TGTGCCAGCAGTTACACGTCTACAGGGGGGGGATATGGCTACACCTTC . TRBD1 TRBJ1-2 TRBV6-5
CASSLWTSTPNEQFF TGTGCCAGCAGCTTGTGGACTAGTACCCCCAATGAGCAGTTCTTC . TRBD2 TRBJ2-1 TRBV5-5
CASSPPDTSLAYEQYF TGTGCCAGCAGTCCCCCGGACACGTCCCTCGCTTACGAGCAGTACTTC . . TRBJ2-7 TRBV28
CASSLAAYEQYF TGTGCCAGCAGCTTAGCGGCCTACGAGCAGTACTTC . . TRBJ2-7 TRBV11-2
CASSPDSSSYEQYF TGCGCCAGCAGCCCGGACAGTTCATCCTACGAGCAGTACTTC . . TRBJ2-7 TRBV5-1
CAWSPTPGDGPFF TGTGCCTGGAGTCCGACTCCGGGGGACGGTCCGTTCTTC few . TRBJ2-1 TRBV30
CASSYSGSSGNTIYF TGTGCCAGCAGTTACTCGGGCAGCTCTGGAAACACCATATATTTT . . TRBJ1-3 TRBV6-5
CASSFRETQYF TGTGCCAGCAGCTTTAGAGAGACCCAGTACTTC . . TRBJ2-5 TRBV5-4
CASSQSMVAGDNTGELFF TGTGCCAGCAGCCAGAGCATGGTAGCGGGGGATAACACCGGGGAGCTGTTTTTT . TRBD2 TRBJ2-2 TRBV4-2
CASEWPEAFF TGTGCCAGTGAATGGCCTGAAGCTTTCTTT few . TRBJ1-1 TRBV6-1
CASSPQGLAGYNEQFF TGCGCCAGCAGCCCCCAGGGACTAGCGGGGTACAATGAGCAGTTCTTC . TRBD2 TRBJ2-1 TRBV5-1
CASGTGGRDTQYF TGTGCCAGTGGCACAGGGGGCAGGGATACGCAGTATTTT . TRBD1 TRBJ2-3 TRBV19
CASSLMGTGRYGYTF TGTGCCAGCAGCTTGATGGGGACAGGGCGCTACGGCTACACCTTC once TRBD1 TRBJ1-2 TRBV5-4
CASSARQGSNYEQYF TGCGCCAGCAGCGCAAGACAGGGATCGAACTACGAGCAGTACTTC . TRBD1 TRBJ2-7 TRBV5-1
CASHGTGLYQPQHF TGTGCCAGCCACGGGACAGGGTTATATCAGCCCCAGCATTTT . TRBD1 TRBJ1-5 TRBV18
CASSPGLAGGTDTQYF TGTGCCAGCAGCCCGGGACTAGCGGGAGGGACAGATACGCAGTATTTT . TRBD2 TRBJ2-3 TRBV9
CASSPSSGRSTDTQYF TGTGCCAGCTCACCTTCTAGCGGGAGGAGCACAGATACGCAGTATTTT . TRBD2 TRBJ2-3 TRBV18
CASSVRETNTEAFF TGTGCCAGCAGCGTCAGGGAAACGAACACTGAAGCTTTCTTT . . TRBJ1-1 TRBV7-9